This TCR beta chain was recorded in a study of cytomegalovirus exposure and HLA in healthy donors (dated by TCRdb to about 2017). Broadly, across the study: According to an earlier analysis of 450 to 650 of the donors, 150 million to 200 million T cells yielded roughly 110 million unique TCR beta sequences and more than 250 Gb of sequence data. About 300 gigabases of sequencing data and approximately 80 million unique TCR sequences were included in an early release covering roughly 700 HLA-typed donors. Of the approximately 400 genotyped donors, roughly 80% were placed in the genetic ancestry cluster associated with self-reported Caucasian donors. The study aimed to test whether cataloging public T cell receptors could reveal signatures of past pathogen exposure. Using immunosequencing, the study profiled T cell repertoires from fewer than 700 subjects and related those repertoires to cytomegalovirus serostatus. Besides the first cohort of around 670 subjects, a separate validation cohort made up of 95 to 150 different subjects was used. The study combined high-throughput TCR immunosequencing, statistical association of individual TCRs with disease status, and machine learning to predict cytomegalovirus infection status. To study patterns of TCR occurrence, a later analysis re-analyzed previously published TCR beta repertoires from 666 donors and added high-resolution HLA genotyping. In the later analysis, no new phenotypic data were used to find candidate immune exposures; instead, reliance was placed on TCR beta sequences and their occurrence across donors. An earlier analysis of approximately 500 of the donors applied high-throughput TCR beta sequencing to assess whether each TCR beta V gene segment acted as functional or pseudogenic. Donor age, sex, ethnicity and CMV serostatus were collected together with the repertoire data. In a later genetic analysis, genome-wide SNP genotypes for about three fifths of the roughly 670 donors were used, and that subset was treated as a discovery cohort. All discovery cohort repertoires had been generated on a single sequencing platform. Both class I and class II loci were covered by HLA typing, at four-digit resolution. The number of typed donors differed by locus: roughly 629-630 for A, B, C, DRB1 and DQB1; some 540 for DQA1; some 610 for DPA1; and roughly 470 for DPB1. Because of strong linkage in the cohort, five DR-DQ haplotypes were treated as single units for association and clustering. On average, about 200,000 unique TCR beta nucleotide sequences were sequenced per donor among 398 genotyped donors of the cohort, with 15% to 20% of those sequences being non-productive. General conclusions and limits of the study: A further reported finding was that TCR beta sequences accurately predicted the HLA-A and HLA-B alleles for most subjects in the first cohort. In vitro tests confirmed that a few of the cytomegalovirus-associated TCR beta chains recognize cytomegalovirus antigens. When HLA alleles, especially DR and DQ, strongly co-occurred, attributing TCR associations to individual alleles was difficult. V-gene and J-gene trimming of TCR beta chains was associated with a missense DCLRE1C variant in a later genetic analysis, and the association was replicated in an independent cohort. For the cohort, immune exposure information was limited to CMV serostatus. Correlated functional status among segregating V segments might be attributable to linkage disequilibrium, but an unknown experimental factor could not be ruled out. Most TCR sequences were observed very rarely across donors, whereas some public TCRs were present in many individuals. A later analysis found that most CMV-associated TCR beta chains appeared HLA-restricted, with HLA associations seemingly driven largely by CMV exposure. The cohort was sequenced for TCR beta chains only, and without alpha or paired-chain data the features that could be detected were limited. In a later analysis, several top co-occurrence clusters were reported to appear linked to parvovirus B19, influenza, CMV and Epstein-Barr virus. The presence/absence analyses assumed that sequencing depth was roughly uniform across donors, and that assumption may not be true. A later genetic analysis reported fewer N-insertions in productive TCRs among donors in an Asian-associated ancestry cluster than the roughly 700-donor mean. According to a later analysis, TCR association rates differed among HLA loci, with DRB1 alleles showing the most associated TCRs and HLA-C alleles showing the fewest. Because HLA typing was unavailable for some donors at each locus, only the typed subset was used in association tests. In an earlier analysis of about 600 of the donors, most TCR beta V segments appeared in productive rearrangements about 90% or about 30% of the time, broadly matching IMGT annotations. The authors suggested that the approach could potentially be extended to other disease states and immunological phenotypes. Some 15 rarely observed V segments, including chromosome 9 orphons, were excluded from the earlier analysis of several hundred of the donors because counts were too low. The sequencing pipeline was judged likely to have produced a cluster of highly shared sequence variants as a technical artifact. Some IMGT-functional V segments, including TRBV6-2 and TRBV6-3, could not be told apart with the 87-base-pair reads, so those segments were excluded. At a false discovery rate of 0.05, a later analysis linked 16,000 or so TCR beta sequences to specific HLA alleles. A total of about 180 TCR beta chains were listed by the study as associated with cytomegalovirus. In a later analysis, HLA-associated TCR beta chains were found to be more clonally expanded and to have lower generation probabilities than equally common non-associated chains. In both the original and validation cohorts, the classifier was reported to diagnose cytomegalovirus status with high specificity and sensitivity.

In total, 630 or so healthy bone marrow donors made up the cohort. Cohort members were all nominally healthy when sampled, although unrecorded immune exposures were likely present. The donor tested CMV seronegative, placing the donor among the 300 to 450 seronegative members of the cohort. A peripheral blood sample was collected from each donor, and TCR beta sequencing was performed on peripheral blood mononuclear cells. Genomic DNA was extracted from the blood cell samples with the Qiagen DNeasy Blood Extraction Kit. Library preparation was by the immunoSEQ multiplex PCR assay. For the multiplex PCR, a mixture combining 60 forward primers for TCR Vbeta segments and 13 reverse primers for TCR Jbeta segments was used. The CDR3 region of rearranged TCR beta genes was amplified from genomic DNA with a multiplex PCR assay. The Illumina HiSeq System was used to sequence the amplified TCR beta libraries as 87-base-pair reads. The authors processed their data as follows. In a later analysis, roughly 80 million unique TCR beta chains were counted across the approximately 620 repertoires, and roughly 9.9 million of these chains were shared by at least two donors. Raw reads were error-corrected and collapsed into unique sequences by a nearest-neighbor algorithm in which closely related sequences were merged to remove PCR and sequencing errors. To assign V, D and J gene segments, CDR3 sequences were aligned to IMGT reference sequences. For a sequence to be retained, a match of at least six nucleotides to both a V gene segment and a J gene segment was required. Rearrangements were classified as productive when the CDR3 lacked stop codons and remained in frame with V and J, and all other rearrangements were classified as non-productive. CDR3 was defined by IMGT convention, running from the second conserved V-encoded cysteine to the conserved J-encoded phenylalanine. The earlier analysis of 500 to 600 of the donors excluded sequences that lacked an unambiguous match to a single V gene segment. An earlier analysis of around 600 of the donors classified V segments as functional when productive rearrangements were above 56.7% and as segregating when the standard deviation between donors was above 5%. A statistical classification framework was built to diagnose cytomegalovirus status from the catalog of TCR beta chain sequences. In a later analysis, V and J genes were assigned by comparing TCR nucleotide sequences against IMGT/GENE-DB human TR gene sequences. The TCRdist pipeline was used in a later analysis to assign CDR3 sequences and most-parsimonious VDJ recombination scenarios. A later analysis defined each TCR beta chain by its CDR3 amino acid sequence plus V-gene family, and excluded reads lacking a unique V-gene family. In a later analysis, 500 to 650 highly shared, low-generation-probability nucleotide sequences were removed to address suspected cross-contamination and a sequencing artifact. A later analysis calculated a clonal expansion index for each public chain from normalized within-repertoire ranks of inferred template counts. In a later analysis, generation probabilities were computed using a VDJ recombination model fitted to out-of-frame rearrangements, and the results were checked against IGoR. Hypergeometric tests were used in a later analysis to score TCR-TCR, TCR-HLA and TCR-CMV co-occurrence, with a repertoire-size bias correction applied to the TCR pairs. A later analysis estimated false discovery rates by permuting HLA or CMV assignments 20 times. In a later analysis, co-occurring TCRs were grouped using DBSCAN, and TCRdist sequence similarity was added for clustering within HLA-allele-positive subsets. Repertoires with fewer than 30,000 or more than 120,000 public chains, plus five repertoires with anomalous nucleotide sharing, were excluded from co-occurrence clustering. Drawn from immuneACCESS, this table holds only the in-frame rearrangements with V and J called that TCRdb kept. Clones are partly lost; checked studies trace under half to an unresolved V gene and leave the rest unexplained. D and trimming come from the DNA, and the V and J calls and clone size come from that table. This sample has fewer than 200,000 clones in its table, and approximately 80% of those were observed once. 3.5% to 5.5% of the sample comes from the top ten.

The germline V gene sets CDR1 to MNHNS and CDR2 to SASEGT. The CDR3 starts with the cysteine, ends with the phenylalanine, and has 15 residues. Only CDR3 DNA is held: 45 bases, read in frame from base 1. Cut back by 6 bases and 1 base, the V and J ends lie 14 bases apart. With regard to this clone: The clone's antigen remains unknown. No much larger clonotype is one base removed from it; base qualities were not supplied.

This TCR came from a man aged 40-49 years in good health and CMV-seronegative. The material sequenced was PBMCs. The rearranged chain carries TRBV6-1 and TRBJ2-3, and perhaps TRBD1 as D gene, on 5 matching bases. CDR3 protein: CASSLDAGRTDTQYF. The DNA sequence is TGTGCCAGCAGCCTAGACGCAGGGCGCACAGATACGCAGTATTTT.